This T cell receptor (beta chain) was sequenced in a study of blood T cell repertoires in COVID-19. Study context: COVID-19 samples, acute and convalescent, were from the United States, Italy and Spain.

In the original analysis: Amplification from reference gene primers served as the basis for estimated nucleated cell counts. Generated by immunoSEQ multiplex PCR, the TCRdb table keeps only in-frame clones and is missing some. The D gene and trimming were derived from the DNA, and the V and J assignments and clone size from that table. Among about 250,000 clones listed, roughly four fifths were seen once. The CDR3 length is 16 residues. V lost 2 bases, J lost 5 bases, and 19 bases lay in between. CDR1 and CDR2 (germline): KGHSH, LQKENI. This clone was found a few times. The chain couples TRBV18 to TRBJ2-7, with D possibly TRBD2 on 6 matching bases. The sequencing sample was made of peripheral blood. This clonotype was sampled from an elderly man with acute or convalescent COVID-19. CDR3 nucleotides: TGTGCCAGCTCACCAGGGAGCGGACTAAATAGAAACGAGCAGTACTTC. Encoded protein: CASSPGSGLNRNEQYF.